This T cell receptor beta chain is drawn from a study of response to subunit inactivated influenza vaccine (dated by TCRdb to between 2018 and 2020). As for the study more broadly: Deep quantitative T cell receptor repertoire profiling was used in the study to track responses to a trivalent subunit inactivated influenza vaccine.

The time point label, read with the paper, signifies: 45 days after influenza vaccine administration. This clonotype has at least ten counts. Its antigen has not been determined. Per-base qualities were not stored, and no clone one base away is much larger. The library was built by means of RT-PCR. Sequenced on an Illumina HiSeq 2500. The public sequencing data were trimmed at Q25 with fastp and processed into clonotypes with MiXCR by TCRdb, which kept only in-frame beta chains. All rows with the same CDR3 protein become a single entry with the most common DNA and genes. The sample has about 160,000 distinct CDR3 sequences on record, roughly a tenth of them singletons. The ten top clones hold around 11% of the sample. For this chain, trimming is 2 bases at the V end and 3 bases at the J end, and the number of junction bases without a gene match is 5. According to the germline V gene, CDR1 reads MDHEN and CDR2 reads SYDVKM. The CDR3 runs 15 residues from the cysteine to the phenylalanine. Of all the DNA, just the CDR3 is kept, 45 bases in frame from base 1.

What the study reported, not specific to this receptor: According to the authors, only a limited number of new T cells may be recruited by each seasonal influenza vaccination.

This TCR came from a man in his fifties or sixties who received an inactivated influenza vaccine. Donor details come from another sample of the same person, matched by shared clones. In this chain, TRBV28 is recombined with TRBJ2-7; 9 bases in the middle match TRBD1. The material sequenced was non-naive T cells sorted from PBMCs, taken 40 to 50 days after vaccination. This sample's cell subset or site label indicates: memory T cell fraction. The CDR3 protein sequence reads: CASSLGGTGFYEQYF. The nucleotide sequence is TGTGCCAGCAGTTTAGGGGGGACAGGGTTCTACGAGCAGTACTTC.